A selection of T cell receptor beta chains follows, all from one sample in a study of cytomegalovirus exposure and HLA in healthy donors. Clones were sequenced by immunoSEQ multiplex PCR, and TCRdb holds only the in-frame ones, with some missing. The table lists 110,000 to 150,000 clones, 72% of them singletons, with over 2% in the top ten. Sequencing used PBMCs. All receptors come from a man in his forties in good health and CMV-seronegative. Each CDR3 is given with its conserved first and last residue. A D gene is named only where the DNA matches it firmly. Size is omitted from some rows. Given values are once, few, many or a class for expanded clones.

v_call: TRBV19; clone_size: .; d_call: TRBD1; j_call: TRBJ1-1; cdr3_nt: TGTGCCAGTAGTGTCCCGGGACAGGGAACTGAAGCTTTCTTT; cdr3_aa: CASSVPGQGTEAFF
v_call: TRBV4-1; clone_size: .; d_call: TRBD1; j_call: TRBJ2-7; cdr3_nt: TGCGCCAGCAGCCAAACCTGGGACAGGGAGGGCGAGCAGTACTTC; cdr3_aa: CASSQTWDREGEQYF
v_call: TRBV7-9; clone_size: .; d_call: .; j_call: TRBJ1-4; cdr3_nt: TGTGCCGGCAGCCGGGACACCGATAATGAAAAACTGTTTTTT; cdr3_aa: CAGSRDTDNEKLFF
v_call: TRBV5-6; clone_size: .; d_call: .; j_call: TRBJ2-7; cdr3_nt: TGTGCCAGCAGCTTTGGCCGATCCTACGAGCAGTACTTC; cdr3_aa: CASSFGRSYEQYF
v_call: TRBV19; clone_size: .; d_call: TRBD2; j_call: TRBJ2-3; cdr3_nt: TGTGCCAGTAGTATGACTAGCGGGGGGAAAATACCAGATACGCAGTATTTT; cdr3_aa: CASSMTSGGKIPDTQYF
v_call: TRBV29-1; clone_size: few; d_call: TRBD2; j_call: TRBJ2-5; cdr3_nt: TGCAGCGTTGATCCCGGGGGGGCGCGGGAGACCCAGTACTTC; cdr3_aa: CSVDPGGARETQYF
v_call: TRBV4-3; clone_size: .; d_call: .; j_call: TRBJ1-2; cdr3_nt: TGCGCCAGCACCCAAGTAGGACAGTTAAAACTGCAGTATGGCTACACCTTC; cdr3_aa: CASTQVGQLKLQYGYTF
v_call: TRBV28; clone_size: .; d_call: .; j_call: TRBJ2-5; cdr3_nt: TGTGCCAGCAGTTTACCTAGTCAAGAGACCCAGTACTTC; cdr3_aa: CASSLPSQETQYF
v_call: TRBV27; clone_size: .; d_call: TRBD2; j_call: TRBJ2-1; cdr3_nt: TGTGCCAGCAGTTTAGGGAGGGTCAATGAGCAGTTCTTC; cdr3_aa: CASSLGRVNEQFF
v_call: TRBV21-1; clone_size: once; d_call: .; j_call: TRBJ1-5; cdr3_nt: TGTGCCAGCAGCAACCGGGACAGGGGTTCGGGTAGCAATCAGCCCCAGCATTTT; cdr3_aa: CASSNRDRGSGSNQPQHF
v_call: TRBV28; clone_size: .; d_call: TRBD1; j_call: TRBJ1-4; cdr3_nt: TGTGCCAGCAGCCCAGGAGGGGGCCATGAAAAACTGTTTTTT; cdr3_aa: CASSPGGGHEKLFF
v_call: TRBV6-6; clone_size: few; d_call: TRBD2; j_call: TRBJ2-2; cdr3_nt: TGTGCCAGCAGTGACGAGCGGGAGTTACTCGGGGAGCTGTTTTTT; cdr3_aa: CASSDERELLGELFF
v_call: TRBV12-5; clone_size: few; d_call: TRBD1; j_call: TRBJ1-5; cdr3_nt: TGTGCTAGTGGTTTACAGACAGGGCGCGATCAGCCCCAGCATTTT; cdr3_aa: CASGLQTGRDQPQHF
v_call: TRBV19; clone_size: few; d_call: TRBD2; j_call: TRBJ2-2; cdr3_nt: TGTGCCAGTAGTACCCAGGGAGGGGTCGCCGGGGAGCTGTTTTTT; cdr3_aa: CASSTQGGVAGELFF
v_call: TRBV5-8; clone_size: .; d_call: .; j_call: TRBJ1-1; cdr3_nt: TGTGCCAGCGGGAGGAACACTGAAGCTTTCTTT; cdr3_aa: CASGRNTEAFF
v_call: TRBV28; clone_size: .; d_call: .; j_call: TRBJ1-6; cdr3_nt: TGTGCCAGCACCTCACCCTATGGACCGGGAAGCTCCTATAATTCACCCCTCCACTTT; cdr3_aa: CASTSPYGPGSSYNSPLHF
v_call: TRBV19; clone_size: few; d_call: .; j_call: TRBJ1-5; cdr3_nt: TGTGCCAGTAGTGCCGGGGGAGGGATGGGCAATCAGCCCCAGCATTTT; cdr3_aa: CASSAGGGMGNQPQHF
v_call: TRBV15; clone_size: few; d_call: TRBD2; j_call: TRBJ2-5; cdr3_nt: TGTGCCACCAGCAGGCCGGGACTAGCGGGGGCGGAGACCCAGTACTTC; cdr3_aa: CATSRPGLAGAETQYF
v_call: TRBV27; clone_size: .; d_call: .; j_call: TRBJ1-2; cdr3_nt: TGTGCCAGCAGTTTACACAGGAGTTATGGCTACACCTTC; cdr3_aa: CASSLHRSYGYTF